One sample yielded the 11 T cell receptor beta chains listed below, sequenced in a study of T-cell reconstitution after alpha-beta-depleted transplantation in children. Researchers prepared the TCRbeta library using unique molecular identifiers, the study reports. TCRdb processed the PCR reads anew with MiXCR; each CDR3 protein has one entry. This table holds about 98,000 distinct CDR3 sequences, around 22% found once. This sample comprised PBMCs, obtained before TCRalphabeta/CD19-depleted stem cell transplant. The origin of the receptors is a boy younger than 10 with acute lymphoblastic leukemia, due to receive a stem cell transplant.

V is TRBV5-1 and J is TRBJ2-1, with 8 bases lining up with TRBD1. Germline V gene sequence: CDR1 SGHRS, CDR2 YFSETQ. Unmatched junction bases numbered 10, after V lost 3 bases and J lost 5 bases. The CDR3 consists of 16 residues. The CDR3 DNA follows: TGCGCCAGCAGCTGGACAGGGATCGGGTCCAACAATGAGCAGTTCTTC. This codes for CASSWTGIGSNNEQFF. The entire variable domain, with the rest obtained from reference TRBV5-1 and TRBJ2-1, is as follows: KAGVTQTPRYLIKTRGQQVTLSCSPISGHRSVSWYQQTPGQGLQFLFEYFSETQRNKGNFPGRFSGRQFSNSRSEMNVSTLELGDSALYLCASSWTGIGSNNEQFFGPGTRLTVL.

This clonotype has only a few counts. The chain joins TRBV5-1 to TRBJ2-7, with 9 bases identical to TRBD1. V trimming: 4 bases; J trimming: 4 bases; junction bases outside the gene matches: 9. Germline V gene data show CDR1 as SGHRS and CDR2 as YFSETQ. The CDR3 has 15 residues. The CDR3 nucleotides are TGCGCCAGCAGCGGGACCGGGACAGGGATTTACGAGCAGTACTTC. Translated, it gives CASSGTGTGIYEQYF.

Only a few counts were recorded for this clonotype. V usage is TRBV12-3 or TRBV12-4 and J usage is TRBJ1-1; possible D gene TRBD1, 5 bases. The CDR3 has 14 residues. The ends were cut back, 1 base at V and 4 bases at J, with 10 bases in the middle. The CDR3 nucleotides read TGTGCCAGCAGTTTAGGGGGGGGTAGCACTGAAGCTTTCTTT. It yields the protein CASSLGGGSTEAFF.

The V call is TRBV3-1, the J call TRBJ2-7; 7 bases agree with TRBD1. The CDR3 is 16 residues long. J lost 0 bases, V lost 4 bases, and 9 bases had no gene match. The germline V gene has CDR1 LGHDT and CDR2 YNNKEL (reference sequence). This CDR3 reads CASSLKRQGTSYEQYF. As DNA, the CDR3 is TGTGCCAGCAGCCTCAAGAGACAGGGAACCTCCTACGAGCAGTACTTC.

This chain uses TRBV7-9 with TRBJ2-3; D not certain. The germline V gene encodes CDR1 SEHNR and CDR2 FQNEAQ (reference sequence). With 8 bases removed from V and 1 base from J, the gap between germline ends came to 10 bases. The CDR3 length is 13 residues. The CDR3 DNA reads as TGTGCCAGCCTCCGGGCGGGCACAGATACGCAGTATTTT. Protein: CASLRAGTDTQYF.

Regarding this clonotype: At one boundary the junction diverges from the germline segment, which might be a read error. This chain joins TRBV29-1 and TRBJ2-3; D possibly matches TRBD1 or TRBD2 (6 bases each). This CDR3 has 14 amino acids. The V gene's germline CDR1 is SQVTM and CDR2 ANQGSEA. The CDR3 nucleotides read TGCAGCGTAGAAGGGGGGATTGGGACAGATACGCAGTATTTT. Residues: CSVEGGIGTDTQYF.

This clonotype appeared many times. The chain has TRBV27 and TRBJ2-7, with 12 bases lining up with TRBD2. The CDR3 spans 14 residues. CDR1 is MNHEY, CDR2 SMNVEV, per germline (reference sequence). With 6 bases clipped from V and 2 bases from J, the junction kept 2 bases outside the gene matches. CDR3 sequence reads: CASRRTSGAYEQYF. The CDR3 region has the DNA TGTGCCAGCAGGAGGACTAGCGGGGCCTACGAGCAGTACTTC.

This clonotype was seen a handful of times. This chain joins TRBV7-8 and TRBJ2-1; a weak D match, TRBD1 (6 bases). The CDR3 covers 16 residues. Trimming removed 5 bases at V and 7 bases at J, with 21 bases between. Per germline, CDR1 SGHVS and CDR2 FQNEAQ. CDR3 region: CASSIRVAGENNEQFF. CDR3 sequence (DNA): TGTGCCAGCAGCATCCGGGTGGCAGGGGAAAATAATGAGCAGTTCTTC.

This clonotype has a handful of counts. The chain combines TRBV5-6 with TRBJ2-2, with D perhaps TRBD2 (6 bases). Trimming shortened V by 6 bases and J by 7 bases, and 16 bases separated the two germline ends. CDR3 length equals 14 residues. In germline, CDR1 is SGHDT, CDR2 YYEEEE. The CDR3 DNA sequence: TGTGCCAGCACCCGAAGGAGGGGCGTCGGGGAGCTGTTTTTT. It yields the protein CASTRRRGVGELFF.

The rearrangement links TRBV6-5 to TRBJ1-2; no clear D gene. The ends were cut back, 0 bases at V and 8 bases at J, with 16 bases in the middle. This CDR3 region has 15 residues. CDR1 is MNHEY and CDR2 is SVGAGI in the germline V gene. CDR3 coding DNA: TGTGCCAGCAGTTACTCGGTTACTCCAACGGAAGGCTACACCTTC. Translation: CASSYSVTPTEGYTF.

The V call is TRBV20-1, the J call TRBJ2-3, with D maybe TRBD2 (6 bases). The V gene lost 6 bases and the J gene lost 2 bases, with 27 bases spanning the gap. This CDR3 contains 18 residues. Germline CDR1 is DFQATT and CDR2 is SNEGSKA (reference sequence). This chain's CDR3 is CSASALSIAEDYTDTQYF. In DNA form, the CDR3 reads TGCAGTGCCTCTGCCCTATCTATAGCGGAGGATTACACAGATACGCAGTATTTT.